This is a list of T cell receptor beta chains from one sample in a study of CD8+ T cells in alopecia areata. TCRdb keeps only in-frame clones here, not all; method: immunoSEQ multiplex PCR. The sample has roughly 100,000 clones; around three fifths are singletons. Sequenced input: CD4+ T cells sorted from blood. The receptors come from a human donor in good health. The CDR3 runs from the conserved cysteine through the conserved F or W. Fields, in order: V gene, clone size, J gene, D gene, CDR3 DNA, CDR3 protein. The D gene is left open where the match is weak. A row's size may be missing; if present it is once, few, many or a size class.

>TRBV27|many|TRBJ2-1|TRBD2
TGTGCCAGCAGTTCGCTAGCGGGGGCCTACAATGAGCAGTTCTTC
CASSSLAGAYNEQFF
>TRBV30|-|TRBJ2-2|-
TGTGCCTGGACGAGGGACACCGGGGAGCTGTTTTTT
CAWTRDTGELFF
>TRBV30|-|TRBJ1-5|TRBD1
TGTGCCTGGAGTACCCAGGGACAGGGGTGGGGACAGCCCCAGCATTTT
CAWSTQGQGWGQPQHF
>TRBV30|-|TRBJ2-3|-
TGTGCCTGGAGTGTACCGGGGGTTGGGACAGATACGCAGTATTTT
CAWSVPGVGTDTQYF
>TRBV29-1|-|TRBJ2-3|-
TGCAGCGTTCCCGACCAGACCCAGAAGAGGTCAGATACGCAGTATTTT
CSVPDQTQKRSDTQYF
>TRBV6-1|-|TRBJ1-5|-
TGTGCCAGCAGCCCTGGGACCTCAAGGCCCCAGCATTTT
CASSPGTSRPQHF
>TRBV2|-|TRBJ2-3|-
TGTGCCAGCAGCCCAGGATACGGCACAGATACGCAGTATTTT
CASSPGYGTDTQYF
>TRBV2|few|TRBJ1-5|TRBD1
TGTGCCAGCAGTGAAGGACAGGGAGGATATCAGCCCCAGCATTTT
CASSEGQGGYQPQHF
>TRBV6-6|-|TRBJ1-2|-
TGTGCCAGCAGCCCGCCCGGGATTGGCGGCTACACCTTC
CASSPPGIGGYTF
>TRBV2|-|TRBJ1-2|TRBD1
TGTGCCAGCAAGGGGACAGGGCTAGCTAACTATGGCTACACCTTC
CASKGTGLANYGYTF
>TRBV7-8|-|TRBJ1-1|-
TGTGCCAGCAGCTTTAGTCCCATGAACACTGAAGCTTTCTTT
CASSFSPMNTEAFF
>TRBV29-1|few|TRBJ1-5|-
TGCAGCGTTGACCAAGGGGAAGGTCAGCCCCAGCATTTT
CSVDQGEGQPQHF
>TRBV30|-|TRBJ2-5|TRBD2
TGTGCCTGGACCCTGGGACTAGCGGGGGGAACGGAGACCCAGTACTTC
CAWTLGLAGGTETQYF
>TRBV28|once|TRBJ2-7|-
TGTGCCAGCACTCGAATCCCCTACGAGCAGTACTTC
CASTRIPYEQYF
>TRBV7-2|-|TRBJ1-6|-
TGTGCCAGCAGCTTAGCGGCCGCGGGAAGTAATTCACCCCTCCACTTT
CASSLAAAGSNSPLHF
>TRBV30|-|TRBJ2-3|TRBD2
TGTGCCTGGAGTGGTTCGGGACTAGCGGGGGCCGATACGCAGTATTTT
CAWSGSGLAGADTQYF